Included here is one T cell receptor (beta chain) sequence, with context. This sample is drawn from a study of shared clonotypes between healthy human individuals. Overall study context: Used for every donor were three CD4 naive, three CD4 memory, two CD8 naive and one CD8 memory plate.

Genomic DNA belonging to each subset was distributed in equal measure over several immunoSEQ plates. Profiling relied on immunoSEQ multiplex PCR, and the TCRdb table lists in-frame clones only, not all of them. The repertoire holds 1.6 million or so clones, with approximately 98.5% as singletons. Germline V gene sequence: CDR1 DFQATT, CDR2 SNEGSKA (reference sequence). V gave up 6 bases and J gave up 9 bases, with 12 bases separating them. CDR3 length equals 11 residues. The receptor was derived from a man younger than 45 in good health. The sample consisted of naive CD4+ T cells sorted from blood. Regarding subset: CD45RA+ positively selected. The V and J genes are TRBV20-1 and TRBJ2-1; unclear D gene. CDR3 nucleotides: TGCAGTGCCCGACCTGGTTTTGAGCAGTTCTTC. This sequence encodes CSARPGFEQFF.